This T cell receptor (beta chain) came from a study of shared clonotypes between healthy human individuals. Study results and limitations: Several donors had around 5% of their naive CD4 clonotypes in common.

Deletions cut 0 bases from V and 2 bases from J, with 8 bases between. This CDR3 has 15 residues. Germline CDR1 and CDR2: SGHKS and YYEKEE (reference sequence). The assay was immunoSEQ multiplex PCR, and TCRdb's table has in-frame clones only and misses some. The data show roughly 1,500,000 clones, with around 98% seen just once and about 0.45% held by the top ten. As for this clone: The antigen is unknown.

This sequence originates from a man in his thirties or forties in good health. Specimen: naive CD4+ T cells sorted from blood. Documented subset: CD45RA+ positively selected. The rearrangement uses TRBV5-5 and TRBJ1-4, with D perhaps TRBD1 (5 bases). DNA for the CDR3: TGTGCCAGCAGCTTGGGGGGGACCACTAATGAAAAACTGTTTTTT. Its protein product is CASSLGGTTNEKLFF.